The entry that follows covers one T cell receptor beta chain sequence. Its antigen is still unknown. Base qualities are not provided; no much larger clone lies one nucleotide away. After removal of 2 bases from V and 5 bases from J, the junction retains 3 bases not matched to a gene. The germline V gene supplies CDR1 MGHDK and CDR2 SYGVNS. CDR3 length: 14 amino acids, cysteine to phenylalanine. Only the CDR3 part of the read is kept: 42 bases, read in frame from the first base. These data are taken from a study of shared clonotypes between healthy human individuals (dated by TCRdb to 2020 to 2022). Regarding the research as a whole: A couple of women and a few men aged 18 to 49 years were included in the cohort. To estimate repertoire size and how much clonotype sharing occurs between individuals, the study deeply sequenced the blood TCR repertoires of five healthy adults. Each donor's leukapheresis produced roughly between about 0.8 and 8.9 billion PBMCs. For each donor, CD4 naive and CD4 memory were each given three plates, CD8 naive was given two plates, and CD8 memory was given one plate. To increase sequencing depth and limit assay-specific biases, TCR repertoire library preparation and sequencing were carried out by different laboratories using diverse techniques. The full study reports these points: Estimated clonotype richness was generally larger for naive than for memory subsets. Higher generation probabilities were observed for clonotypes shared by all four sorted-subset donors than for non-shared clonotypes. Because the study included only a small number of donors, the genetic and exposure-history diversity represented was limited. Sharing across several donors was observed for approximately 5% of naive CD4, 3% to 3.5% of naive CD8, 2% to 2.5% of memory CD4, and approximately 0.41% of memory CD8 clonotypes. Pairwise subsampling indicated that sequencing depth was expected to affect the degree of clonotype sharing among donors. Only blood was sampled, and tissue TCR repertoires likely differ from those in blood. Incomplete sequencing was indicated by rarefaction of sorted-subset datasets, despite the large sequencing depth.

Healthy HIV-negative adults with no recently reported acute infections or vaccinations were included as donors. Every donor was a Caucasian adult residing in Nashville, Tennessee, USA. CD8 memory samples were composed of magnetically selected CD45RO+ cells combined with CCR7-negative CD45RA+ effector memory (TemRA) cells. Blood was collected by leukapheresis, and PBMCs were isolated by Ficoll-Histopaque density gradient centrifugation and then cryopreserved in liquid nitrogen vapor phase. Purity and quantity of every magnetically sorted T cell population were checked by analytical flow cytometry. From each sorted fraction, genomic DNA was isolated and quantified by UV absorbance on a Nanodrop 2000c. Using the deep immunoSEQ assay, multiplex PCR amplified TCR CDR3 regions from genomic DNA. For each cell subset, the extracted genomic DNA was distributed evenly across all wells of several immunoSEQ 96-well plates, and each plate served as one replicate. For sorted subsets, each replicate PCR was loaded with roughly 0.2 ug genomic DNA, equivalent to about 30,000 T cell genomes. The purified libraries were quantified using a Qubit 3.0 fluorometer, sized with a Bioanalyzer 2100, and then quantified again using the KAPA Library Quantification kit. Every immunoSEQ 96-well plate was sequenced on a dedicated single-read 150-cycle Illumina NextSeq 550 flow cell. As for the original processing: Because the immunoSEQ output included only junctional sequences and no quality scores, the filtering could not be the same as the filtering used for full-length reads. Sequences were annotated with PyIR, a Python wrapper for IgBLAST v1.9, using IMGT germline references to assign V/J genes and CDR3. Reads were filtered out if the reads had weak V/J assignments (E-value above 1e-6), no CDR3, stop codons, out-of-frame junctions, or ambiguous translated residues. V3J clonotypes were defined as sequences sharing an identical inferred V gene, J gene, and CDR3 amino acid sequence. Percentage overlap between repertoires was computed as shared unique clonotypes divided by the size of the smaller repertoire. Three approaches were used to assess repertoire richness: RTK rarefaction, the Chao1 estimator, and Recon v2.1 estimates of unobserved clonotypes. Generation probabilities for all TCRbeta clonotypes obtained by the gDNA method from a handful of donors were computed using OLGA. The immuneACCESS repertoire file appears here via TCRdb, limited to in-frame rearrangements. These files lack a portion of the clones; in checked studies, under half of the deficit traces to unresolved V genes, and the cause of the others is not known. D and trimming come from the DNA, and the V and J calls and clone size come from that table. The sample table lists approximately 320,000 clones, more than 75% of them with a count of one. The ten largest account for under 20% of the sample.

The specimen sequenced was memory CD8+ T cells sorted from blood. Reading the label with the study, this specimen's cell subset or site is: CD45RO+ cells pooled with CCR7-negative TemRA cells. The sequence is built from TRBV25-1 and TRBJ2-1; 7 of the junction bases match TRBD2. This receptor was obtained from a young man in good health. The CDR3 amino acid sequence is: CASSELGGNNEQFF. In nucleotides, the sequence is TGTGCCAGCAGTGAACTGGGGGGGAACAATGAGCAGTTCTTC.